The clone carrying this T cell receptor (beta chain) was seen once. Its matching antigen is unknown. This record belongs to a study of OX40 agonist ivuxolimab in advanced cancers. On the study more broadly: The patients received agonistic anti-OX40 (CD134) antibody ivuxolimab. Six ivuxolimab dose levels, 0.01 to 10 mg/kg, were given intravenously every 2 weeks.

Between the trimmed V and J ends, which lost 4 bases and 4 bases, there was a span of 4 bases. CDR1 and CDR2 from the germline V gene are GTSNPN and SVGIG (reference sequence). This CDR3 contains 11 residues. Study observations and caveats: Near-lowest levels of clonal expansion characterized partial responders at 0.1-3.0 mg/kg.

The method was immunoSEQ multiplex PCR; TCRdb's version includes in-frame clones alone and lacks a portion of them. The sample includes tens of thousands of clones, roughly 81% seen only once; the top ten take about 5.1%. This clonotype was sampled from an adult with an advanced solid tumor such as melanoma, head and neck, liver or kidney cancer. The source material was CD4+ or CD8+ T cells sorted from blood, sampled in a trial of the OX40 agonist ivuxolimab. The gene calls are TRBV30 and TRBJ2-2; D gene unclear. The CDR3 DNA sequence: TGTGCCTGGATGTCCACCGGGGAGCTGTTTTTT. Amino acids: CAWMSTGELFF.